These 9 T cell receptor delta chains originate from one sample sequenced in a study of Vδ1+ human thymocytes. Study-wide points: Thymic TRG and TRD repertoires appeared highly polyclonal.

RNA was extracted from the cells and then reverse transcribed. CDR3 amplicons came from multiplex PCR with pooled V-gene forward and constant-region reverse primers. TCRdb reanalysed the multiplex PCR reads via CATT. The table records roughly 76,000 delta-chain clones, approximately 37% of them present only once. Their antigen targets remain unknown. The source material was Vdelta1+ gamma-delta thymocytes from the thymus. Subset meaning: FACS-sorted CD3+ TCRalphabeta- TCRVdelta1+ TCRVdelta2- thymocytes. The receptors stem from a boy less than two years old who had congenital heart surgery.

This clone was detected only a few times. The chain joins TRDV1 to TRDJ1, with 13 bases lining up with TRDD3. There are 17 residues in the CDR3. V lost 0 bases and J lost 10; bases outside the gene matches: 11. In germline, CDR1 is TSWWSYY, CDR2 QGS. CDR3 sequence reads: CALGELPVYWGIRALIF. CDR3 sequence (DNA): TGTGCTCTTGGGGAACTCCCGGTCTACTGGGGGATACGGGCACTCATCTTT.

The V and J genes are TRDV1 and TRDJ1; D gene ambiguous. Trimming stripped 1 base from V and 0 bases from J, with 18 bases between. The CDR3 spans 18 residues. Germline V CDR1 and CDR2: TSWWSYY, QGS. CDR3 in amino acids: CALGEPPIKGLYTDKLIF. Here the CDR3 DNA reads TGTGCTCTTGGGGAACCCCCAATTAAGGGCCTTTACACCGATAAACTCATCTTT.

The chain links TRDV1 to TRDJ1; 7 bases fit TRDD3. The CDR3 runs 21 residues. Germline loops: CDR1 TSWWSYY, CDR2 QGS. J gave up 0 bases and V 1 base, and 20 bases lay outside the gene matches. The CDR3 DNA reads as TGTGCTCTTGGGGAACCTGTTCCGAGGGACTGGGGAGGTTACTACACCGATAAACTCATCTTT. Translated, it gives CALGEPVPRDWGGYYTDKLIF.

This clone was observed a handful of times. This chain connects TRDV1 to TRDJ1; TRDD3 agrees at 12 bases. Germline V CDR1 and CDR2: TSWWSYY, QGS. V dropped 3 bases and J dropped 0; count of bases not matched to a gene: 20. CDR3 length equals 22 residues. DNA of the CDR3: TGTGCTCTTGGGGATGCGCATACCCTCTGGGGGATACGGAACAGGTACACCGATAAACTCATCTTT. Its translation: CALGDAHTLWGIRNRYTDKLIF.

This clone was seen a handful of times. The chain is built from TRDV1 and TRDJ1; 13 bases match TRDD3. V was pared by 0 bases and J by 3 bases, with 7 bases of the junction left unmatched. Germline V gene sequence: CDR1 TSWWSYY, CDR2 QGS. The CDR3 has 18 residues. The CDR3 is CALGELVLLGDTADKLIF. The CDR3, as DNA: TGTGCTCTTGGGGAACTCGTTTTACTGGGGGATACGGCCGATAAACTCATCTTT.

This clone appeared a few times. The J gene is TRDJ1, the V gene TRDV1; no reliable D call. Germline assignment: CDR1 TSWWSYY and CDR2 QGS. V was pared by 7 bases and J by 8 bases, with 26 bases between. The CDR3 sequence is 16 residues long. The chain's CDR3 is CALEGVSSTCTGKLIF. The CDR3 nucleotides read TGTGCTCTTGAGGGTGTAAGCTCCACCTGTACGGGGAAACTCATCTTT.

The gene calls are TRDV1 and TRDJ1, with D possibly TRDD2 on 6 matching bases. V shed 2 bases and J shed 0 bases, with 58 bases lying between them. Germline CDR1 TSWWSYY, CDR2 QGS. CDR3 length: 31 residues. CDR3 sequence (DNA): TGTGCTCTTGGGGAATTAAAGGTCCTACTCGTCCGTGGTTTGGTGAACAAACCCCCATTCCCCACCAACCCGTACACCGATAAACTCATCTTT. Amino acid sequence: CALGELKVLLVRGLVNKPPFPTNPYTDKLIF.

The chain has TRDV1 and TRDJ1, with D possibly being TRDD3 (6 bases). CDR1 and CDR2 from the germline V gene are TSWWSYY and QGS. Between the trimmed V and J ends, which lost 0 bases and 5 bases, there was a span of 34 bases. CDR3 size: 22 residues. The chain's CDR3 is CALGELEFSSGLGKNPKDKLIF. CDR3 DNA: TGTGCTCTTGGGGAACTAGAGTTCTCGTCAGGCCTGGGGAAAAACCCAAAAGATAAACTCATCTTT.

The genes are TRDV1 and TRDJ1; 7 positions match TRDD3. V gave up 4 bases and J gave up 8 bases; unmatched junction bases: 22. Germline assignment: CDR1 TSWWSYY and CDR2 QGS. CDR3 length equals 18 residues. This chain's CDR3 is CALGVWLGLGWGKTKLIF. The CDR3 DNA sequence: TGTGCTCTTGGGGTGTGGCTCGGACTGGGGTGGGGAAAAACGAAACTCATCTTT.